The rows below give T cell receptor beta chains drawn from one sample of a study of blood T cells in healthy people across ages. Via MiXCR, TCRdb re-called the 5' RACE reads, giving one row per CDR3 protein. The table has about 780,000 distinct CDR3 sequences, about 46% seen once. Specimen: blood. These receptors came from a man aged 80 or over in good health. The CDR3 runs from the conserved cysteine through the conserved F or W. The order of the fields is D gene, V gene, J gene, CDR3 protein. The D gene is left open where the match is weak.

>.|TRBV20-1|TRBJ2-1
CSARLPASEQFF
>TRBD2|TRBV15|TRBJ2-1
CATSPGGSGRVRSYNEQFF
>.|TRBV20-1|TRBJ1-1
CSARDSGRETEAFF
>TRBD2|TRBV4-1|.
CASSQDPSGVSYEQYF
>TRBD2|TRBV12-3/TRBV12-4|.
CAVSGTSGSLNEQYF
>.|TRBV20-1|TRBJ2-6
CSARGRPGANVLTF
>.|TRBV24-1|TRBJ1-5
CATSGDQPQHF
>.|TRBV11-2|TRBJ2-5
CASSLLGGTETQYF
>TRBD2|TRBV4-3|TRBJ2-3
CASSQGEGSGGLDTQYF
>TRBD1|TRBV20-1|TRBJ2-6
CSARGTGGSGANVLTF
>.|TRBV6-6|TRBJ2-2
CASSYEGDTGELFF
>.|TRBV5-1|TRBJ2-7
CASSFEASSYEQYF
>.|TRBV5-1|TRBJ1-1
CASSAWRGVETEAFF
>TRBD2|TRBV29-1|TRBJ2-3
CSVERTSGPADTQYF
>TRBD2|TRBV27|TRBJ2-7
CASGGSPPGEQYF
>.|TRBV6-2/TRBV6-3|TRBJ2-2
CASRPPASRNTGELFF
>.|TRBV28|TRBJ2-7
CASRRDAPYEQYF
>.|TRBV20-1|.
CSALGSYNEQYF
>.|TRBV20-1|TRBJ2-1
CSAPLPGRSGKQFF
>TRBD1|TRBV12-5|TRBJ2-1
CASGFEPGQGANEQFF
>.|TRBV7-2|TRBJ2-7
CASSWDSVSYEQYF
>.|TRBV3-1|TRBJ1-4
CASSQGPGTNEKLFF
>.|TRBV20-1|TRBJ2-3
CSADTGEGTDTQYF
>TRBD1|TRBV12-3/TRBV12-4|TRBJ2-2
CASSFPGQGARGELFF
>.|TRBV7-2|TRBJ1-2
CASSPGGEDYGYTF
>.|TRBV5-1|TRBJ2-3
CASTDKRGTDTQYF
>TRBD2|TRBV20-1|TRBJ2-1
CSAKGAGTSYNEQFF
>TRBD1|TRBV20-1|TRBJ1-5
CSALDRVQPQHF
>TRBD2|TRBV5-1|TRBJ2-1
CASSLAGLAGPGNKQFF
>.|TRBV5-1|TRBJ2-3
CASSLMGMSTDTQYF
>.|TRBV20-1|TRBJ2-7
CSAQGQLNEQYF
>TRBD2|TRBV29-1|.
CSVDGLAGVRYNEQYF
>.|TRBV11-2|TRBJ2-3
CASSLDLGDTQYF
>.|TRBV20-1|TRBJ2-3
CSASVAGTDTQYF
>TRBD1|TRBV11-2|TRBJ2-5
CASRIQQGWFETQYF
>.|TRBV4-2|TRBJ2-6
CASSQAPDTGANVLTF
>TRBD1|TRBV15|TRBJ2-5
CATSRDTAGGETQYF
>.|TRBV29-1|TRBJ2-7
CSVGWRNEQYF
>.|TRBV29-1|TRBJ2-1
CSGAGTGYNEQFF
>.|TRBV28|TRBJ2-2
CASSPLRGVTGELFF
>.|TRBV12-3/TRBV12-4|TRBJ2-1
CASSLGLSGYNEQFF
>.|TRBV12-3/TRBV12-4|TRBJ2-7
CASTRGRVRGEQYF
>TRBD1|TRBV5-1|TRBJ1-2
CASSLFAQQGAVYGYTF
>.|TRBV12-3/TRBV12-4|TRBJ1-2
CASSLRGYYGYTF
>TRBD2|TRBV5-1|TRBJ2-5
CASSLETSGRAKTQYF
>TRBD2|TRBV20-1|TRBJ2-3
CSARDSARLAGALSSTDTQYF
>TRBD2|TRBV20-1|.
CSALVVSGSYEQYF
>TRBD1|TRBV20-1|TRBJ2-7
CSAQGVQSYEQYF